What follows are 16 T cell receptor beta chains derived from one specimen sequenced in a study of T cell responses to AZD1222 COVID-19 vaccine. Measured with immunoSEQ multiplex PCR; TCRdb has only the in-frame clones, and not every one. The table shows roughly 67,000 clones, with about 80% occurring only once. The sequences come from peripheral blood, collected on day 0 of AZD1222 vaccination. The receptor source for this set is an adult in good health.

CDR3 sequence: CASSETVRSTEAFF. The CDR3 DNA is TGCGCCAGCAGTGAGACAGTCCGAAGCACTGAAGCTTTCTTT. V is TRBV10-2 and J is TRBJ1-1; D is undetermined. V was clipped by 2 bases and J by 4 bases, with 11 bases between them. From germline, CDR1 is WSHSY and CDR2 SAAADI. This CDR3 region has 14 residues.

The chain has TRBV3-1 (or the pseudogene TRBV3-2) and TRBJ2-1; 14 bases are a match to TRBD2. V shed 1 base, J shed 4 bases, and the junction held 0 bases outside the gene matches. The CDR3 is 16 amino acids. Germline V gene data show CDR1 as LGHDT and CDR2 as YNNKEL (reference sequence). The CDR3 spells CASSQGTSGGYNEQFF. CDR3 nucleotides: TGTGCCAGCAGCCAAGGGACTAGCGGGGGGTACAATGAGCAGTTCTTC.

The chain carries TRBV19 and TRBJ1-1; D is unclear. Germline-derived CDR1 and CDR2 are LNHDA and SQIVND (reference sequence). The CDR3 is made up of 14 amino acids. V lost 6 bases and J lost 1, with 12 bases in between. CDR3 nucleotides: TGTGCCAGTAGATTCATTAGCTCGAACACTGAAGCTTTCTTT. It codes for CASRFISSNTEAFF.

In this sample, this clone turned up a few times. The gene calls are TRBV2 and TRBJ2-5, with D possibly being TRBD1 (5 bases). Germline V gene sequence: CDR1 SNHLY, CDR2 FYNNEI. This CDR3 is built from 16 residues. Trimming shortened V by 0 bases and J by 2 bases, and 13 bases separated the two germline ends. The CDR3 sequence is CASSEARFGAQETQYF. For the CDR3, the DNA is TGTGCCAGCAGTGAAGCGAGGTTTGGGGCGCAAGAGACCCAGTACTTC.

A few counts support this clone. The chain carries TRBV30 and TRBJ1-3; no clear D. Deletions cut 4 bases from V and 4 bases from J, with 14 bases between. The germline gives CDR1 GTSNPN, CDR2 SVGIG (reference sequence). CDR3 length: 14 amino acids. CDR3 residues: CAWTEVPRGNTIYF. The CDR3 nucleotides read TGTGCCTGGACGGAAGTTCCTAGAGGAAACACCATATATTTT.

The CDR3 spells CASSSETGASFVGNQPQHF. The CDR3 nucleotides read TGTGCCAGTAGTAGTGAGACAGGGGCTTCGTTTGTTGGCAATCAGCCCCAGCATTTT. The chain carries TRBV19 and TRBJ1-5; TRBD1 agrees at 8 bases. The germline V gene has CDR1 LNHDA and CDR2 SQIVND (reference sequence). The trim removed 4 bases at V and 2 bases at J, leaving 16 bases unmatched. The CDR3 has 19 amino acids.

This clone was recorded a few times. This chain connects TRBV29-1 to TRBJ1-2, with D unclear. The germline V gene encodes CDR1 SQVTM and CDR2 ANQGSEA. The CDR3 has 12 residues. The V and J ends lost 3 bases and 1 base respectively, with 6 bases between them. The CDR3 region has the DNA TGCAGCGTTGAGACGTTTAACTATGGCTACACCTTC. It is translated as CSVETFNYGYTF.

The chain is built from TRBV27 and TRBJ2-7, with 7 bases that match TRBD2. From germline, CDR1 is MNHEY and CDR2 SMNVEV (reference sequence). Unmatched junction bases numbered 15, after V lost 7 bases and J lost 3 bases. The CDR3 totals 16 residues. The CDR3 DNA is TGTGCCAGCATGAAGTTCGGCCTAGCGGATCTCTACGAGCAGTACTTC. Translated: CASMKFGLADLYEQYF.

This clone was counted only a few times. The V and J genes are TRBV10-3 and TRBJ2-1; 9 positions agree with TRBD1. V dropped 3 bases and J dropped 7; count of bases not matched to a gene: 4. Germline CDR1 ENHRY, CDR2 SYGVKD. There are 14 residues in the CDR3. The DNA of the CDR3 is TGTGCCATCAGTGAACAGGGGGCTTCGAATGAGCAGTTCTTC. It is translated as CAISEQGASNEQFF.

CDR3 nucleotide sequence: TGTGCCAGCAGTTCTCAGGGTTCCGGGGAGCTGTTTTTT. It encodes CASSSQGSGELFF. The J gene is TRBJ2-2, the V gene TRBV6-6; TRBD1 is a possible D gene (5 bases). The V end was cut by 4 bases, the J end by 6 bases, with 9 bases between. CDR1 is MNHNY, CDR2 SVGAGI, per germline (reference sequence). The CDR3 runs 13 residues.

The chain couples TRBV5-4 to TRBJ2-1, with TRBD2 matching 9 bases. CDR1 SGHNT and CDR2 YYREEE come from the germline V gene (reference sequence). V lost 0 bases, J lost 6 bases, and 4 bases stayed unmatched. This CDR3 is 15 amino acids long. This chain's CDR3 is CASSLGAGGLNEQFF. CDR3 bases: TGTGCCAGCAGCTTGGGGGCGGGGGGGCTCAATGAGCAGTTCTTC.

The CDR3 protein is CASSQDPAGGLYEQYF. The CDR3 region has the DNA TGCGCCAGCAGCCAAGATCCAGCGGGGGGCCTCTACGAGCAGTACTTC. This chain links TRBV4-3 with TRBJ2-7; 9 nucleotides match TRBD2. This CDR3 contains 16 residues. Germline V gene sequence: CDR1 LGHNA, CDR2 YSLEER. J gave up 3 bases and V 0 bases, and 6 bases lay outside the gene matches.

V usage is TRBV18 and J usage is TRBJ1-2, with a weak D call TRBD1 (5 bases). Looked up from germline, CDR1 is KGHSH and CDR2 is LQKENI. V dropped 2 bases and J dropped 8 bases, with 15 bases sitting between them. The CDR3 consists of 14 residues. The CDR3 DNA is TGTGCCAGCTCACCAACCCGGGACGAGTCCGGCTACACCTTC. Encoded protein: CASSPTRDESGYTF.

V is TRBV9 and J is TRBJ2-1; 11 bases align to TRBD2. V lost 0 bases to trimming and J lost 6 bases; unmatched junction nucleotides: 2. CDR1 is SGDLS, CDR2 YYNGEE, per germline. The CDR3 has 15 residues. CDR3 loop: CASSVDLAGGNEQFF. CDR3 in DNA: TGTGCCAGCAGCGTAGATCTAGCGGGGGGCAATGAGCAGTTCTTC.

The V call is TRBV29-1, the J call TRBJ2-1; TRBD2 agrees at 8 bases. Germline loops: CDR1 SQVTM, CDR2 ANQGSEA. V lost 3 bases and J lost 1; bases outside the gene matches: 8. CDR3 length: 16 residues. CDR3 DNA: TGCAGCGTTGAGGTAGCGGGGCAAGGGTCCTACAATGAGCAGTTCTTC. Translation gives CSVEVAGQGSYNEQFF.

The chain joins TRBV6-5 to TRBJ1-2, with 9 bases fitting TRBD1. Germline CDR1 MNHEY, CDR2 SVGAGI. V dropped 2 bases and J dropped 4; count of bases not matched to a gene: 5. This CDR3 is 15 amino acids long. In DNA, the CDR3 is TGTGCCAGCAGTTACGGGACAGGGAAGGGCTATGGCTACACCTTC. Protein product: CASSYGTGKGYGYTF.